The clone carrying this T cell receptor (beta chain) was seen more than once but under ten times. Antigen unknown. This entry is derived from a study of T-cell memory formation after mild COVID-19. Overall study findings and caveats: Some clones that responded turned up in pre-infection memory, which suggests that cross-reactive memory joined in.

From germline, CDR1 is DFQATT and CDR2 SNEGSKA (reference sequence). V dropped 1 base and J dropped 3; count of bases not matched to a gene: 7. The CDR3 totals 16 residues. Constant-segment-primed 5'RACE gave TCR alpha and TCR beta cDNA libraries with sample barcodes and UMIs. TCRdb re-called the 5' RACE reads with MiXCR, one entry per CDR3 protein. The sample lists more than 350,000 distinct CDR3 sequences, 20% to 25% seen once, with roughly an eighth in the top ten. Sequenced material: PBMCs or a T cell subset sorted from them (not recorded which). V is TRBV20-1 and J is TRBJ2-1, with 9 bases lining up with TRBD2. The clonotype comes from an adult woman who had mild COVID-19 (a few samples of this study predate the infection). Cell type and time point are not known. The CDR3 DNA follows: TGCAGTGCTAGAGTTGCTAGCGGGACGCGCTACAATGAGCAGTTCTTC. Translated, it gives CSARVASGTRYNEQFF.